This TCR beta chain was sequenced in a study of cytomegalovirus exposure and HLA in healthy donors. At the level of the study: The 120 validation repertoires used the same platform as the roughly 670 first-cohort repertoires (as reported by a later analysis).

Using immunoSEQ multiplex PCR, the repertoire was profiled, and TCRdb retains in-frame clones only, with some absent. The table includes roughly 150,000 clones, about nine tenths detected once. Germline V gene sequence: CDR1 SGHAT, CDR2 FQNNGV. The CDR3 runs to 14 residues. Losses at the gene ends were 5 bases for V and 7 bases for J; bases not matched to a gene: 3. The material sequenced was PBMCs. The chain combines TRBV11-2 with TRBJ2-4; TRBD2 aligns across 12 bases. This TCR was sampled from a man between 18 and 29 years old in good health and CMV-seropositive. The chain's CDR3 is CASSGLAGSNIQYF. In nucleotides, the CDR3 is TGTGCCAGCAGCGGACTAGCGGGAAGTAACATTCAGTACTTC.